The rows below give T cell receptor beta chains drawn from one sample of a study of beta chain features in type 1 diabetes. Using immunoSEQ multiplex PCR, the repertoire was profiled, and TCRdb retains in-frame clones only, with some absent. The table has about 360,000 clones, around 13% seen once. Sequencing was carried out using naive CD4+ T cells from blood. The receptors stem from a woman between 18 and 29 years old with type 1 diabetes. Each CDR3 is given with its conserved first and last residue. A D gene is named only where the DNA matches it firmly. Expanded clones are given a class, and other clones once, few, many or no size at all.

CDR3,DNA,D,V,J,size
CASTLGGAGANVLTF,TGTGCCAGCACCCTCGGAGGAGCCGGGGCCAACGTCCTGACTTTC,-,TRBV7-2,TRBJ2-6,few
CASSVGVAGGGQETQYF,TGTGCCAGCAGCGTAGGGGTAGCGGGAGGGGGGCAAGAGACCCAGTACTTC,TRBD2,TRBV9,TRBJ2-5,-
CASSNSGGAGKTQYF,TGTGCCAGCAGTAATAGCGGGGGGGCCGGGAAGACCCAGTACTTC,TRBD2,TRBV6-5,TRBJ2-5,-
CASSLAGTGGPYGYTF,TGTGCCAGCAGCTTGGCCGGGACAGGTGGACCTTATGGCTACACCTTC,TRBD1,TRBV5-4,TRBJ1-2,few
CASSQDGARAEQYF,TGCGCCAGCAGCCAAGATGGGGCTAGAGCCGAGCAGTACTTC,-,TRBV4-3,TRBJ2-7,few
CASSLTGGGSEAFF,TGTGCCAGCAGTTTGACAGGGGGCGGCTCTGAAGCTTTCTTT,TRBD1,TRBV5-4,TRBJ1-1,-
CASSLGGTTSYEQYF,TGCGCCAGCAGCTTGGGTGGGACTACCTCCTACGAGCAGTACTTC,TRBD2,TRBV5-1,TRBJ2-7,few
CASSFQQSYEQYF,TGTGCCAGCAGCTTCCAACAGTCCTACGAGCAGTACTTC,-,TRBV13,TRBJ2-7,-
CSTSGLAGGDEQFF,TGCAGCACAAGCGGCCTAGCGGGGGGGGATGAGCAGTTCTTC,TRBD2,TRBV29-1,TRBJ2-1,-
CASSSRPGQAPQYF,TGTGCCAGCAGTTCCAGACCCGGACAGGCTCCGCAGTATTTT,TRBD1,TRBV27,TRBJ2-3,-
CSVSGTTNTGELFF,TGCAGCGTTAGCGGGACTACTAACACCGGGGAGCTGTTTTTT,TRBD2,TRBV29-1,TRBJ2-2,few
CASRGQGAGELFF,TGTGCCAGCAGGGGACAGGGGGCAGGGGAGCTGTTTTTT,TRBD1,TRBV9,TRBJ2-2,few
CASRPGTGTYEQYF,TGCGCCAGCAGGCCCGGGACAGGGACCTACGAGCAGTACTTC,TRBD1,TRBV5-1,TRBJ2-7,-
CSVEVGPIPGLTPTYEQYF,TGCAGCGTTGAAGTAGGCCCAATACCGGGACTAACCCCAACCTACGAGCAGTACTTC,TRBD2,TRBV29-1,TRBJ2-7,-
CASSLEGREEFF,TGTGCCAGCAGCTTAGAGGGCAGGGAGGAGTTCTTC,-,TRBV7-9,TRBJ2-1,-
CASSLYRAEAFF,TGTGCCAGCAGCTTATACAGGGCAGAAGCTTTCTTT,-,TRBV13,TRBJ1-1,-
CSVTDRARGYTF,TGCAGCGTTACGGACAGGGCTCGTGGCTACACCTTC,TRBD1,TRBV29-1,TRBJ1-2,few
CASSLARGDYGYTF,TGTGCCAGCAGCTTAGCCCGGGGGGACTATGGCTACACCTTC,-,TRBV7-2,TRBJ1-2,-
CASSAILQGLGGELFF,TGTGCCAGCAGCGCCATACTACAGGGTTTGGGCGGGGAGCTGTTTTTT,-,TRBV9,TRBJ2-2,-
CASSQGGDSYEQYF,TGCGCCAGCAGCCAAGGGGGGGACAGTTACGAGCAGTACTTC,-,TRBV4-1,TRBJ2-7,-
CASSGAGVRSQYF,TGTGCCAGCAGCGGGGCGGGGGTGCGCAGTCAGTATTTT,TRBD2,TRBV7-3,TRBJ2-3,-
CASSQEGDPGTGELFF,TGTGCCAGCAGCCAAGAAGGAGACCCCGGCACCGGGGAGCTGTTTTTT,-,TRBV4-2,TRBJ2-2,-